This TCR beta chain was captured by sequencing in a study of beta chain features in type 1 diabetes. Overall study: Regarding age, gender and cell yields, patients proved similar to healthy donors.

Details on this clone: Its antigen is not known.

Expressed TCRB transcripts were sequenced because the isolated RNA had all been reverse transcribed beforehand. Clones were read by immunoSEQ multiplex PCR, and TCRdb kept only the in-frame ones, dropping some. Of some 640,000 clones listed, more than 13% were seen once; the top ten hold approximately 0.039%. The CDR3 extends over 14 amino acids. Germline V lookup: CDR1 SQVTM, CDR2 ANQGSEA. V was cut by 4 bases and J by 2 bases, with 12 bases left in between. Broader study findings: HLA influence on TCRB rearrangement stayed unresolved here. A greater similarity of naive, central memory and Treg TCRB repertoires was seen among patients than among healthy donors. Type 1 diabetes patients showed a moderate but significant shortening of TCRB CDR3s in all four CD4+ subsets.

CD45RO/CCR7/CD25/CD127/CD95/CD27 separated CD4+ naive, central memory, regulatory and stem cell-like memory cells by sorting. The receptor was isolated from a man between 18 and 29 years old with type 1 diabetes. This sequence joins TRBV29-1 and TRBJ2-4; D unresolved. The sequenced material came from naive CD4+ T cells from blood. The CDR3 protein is CSVGARRTKNIQYF. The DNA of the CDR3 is TGCAGCGTTGGAGCCAGACGTACCAAAAACATTCAGTACTTC.